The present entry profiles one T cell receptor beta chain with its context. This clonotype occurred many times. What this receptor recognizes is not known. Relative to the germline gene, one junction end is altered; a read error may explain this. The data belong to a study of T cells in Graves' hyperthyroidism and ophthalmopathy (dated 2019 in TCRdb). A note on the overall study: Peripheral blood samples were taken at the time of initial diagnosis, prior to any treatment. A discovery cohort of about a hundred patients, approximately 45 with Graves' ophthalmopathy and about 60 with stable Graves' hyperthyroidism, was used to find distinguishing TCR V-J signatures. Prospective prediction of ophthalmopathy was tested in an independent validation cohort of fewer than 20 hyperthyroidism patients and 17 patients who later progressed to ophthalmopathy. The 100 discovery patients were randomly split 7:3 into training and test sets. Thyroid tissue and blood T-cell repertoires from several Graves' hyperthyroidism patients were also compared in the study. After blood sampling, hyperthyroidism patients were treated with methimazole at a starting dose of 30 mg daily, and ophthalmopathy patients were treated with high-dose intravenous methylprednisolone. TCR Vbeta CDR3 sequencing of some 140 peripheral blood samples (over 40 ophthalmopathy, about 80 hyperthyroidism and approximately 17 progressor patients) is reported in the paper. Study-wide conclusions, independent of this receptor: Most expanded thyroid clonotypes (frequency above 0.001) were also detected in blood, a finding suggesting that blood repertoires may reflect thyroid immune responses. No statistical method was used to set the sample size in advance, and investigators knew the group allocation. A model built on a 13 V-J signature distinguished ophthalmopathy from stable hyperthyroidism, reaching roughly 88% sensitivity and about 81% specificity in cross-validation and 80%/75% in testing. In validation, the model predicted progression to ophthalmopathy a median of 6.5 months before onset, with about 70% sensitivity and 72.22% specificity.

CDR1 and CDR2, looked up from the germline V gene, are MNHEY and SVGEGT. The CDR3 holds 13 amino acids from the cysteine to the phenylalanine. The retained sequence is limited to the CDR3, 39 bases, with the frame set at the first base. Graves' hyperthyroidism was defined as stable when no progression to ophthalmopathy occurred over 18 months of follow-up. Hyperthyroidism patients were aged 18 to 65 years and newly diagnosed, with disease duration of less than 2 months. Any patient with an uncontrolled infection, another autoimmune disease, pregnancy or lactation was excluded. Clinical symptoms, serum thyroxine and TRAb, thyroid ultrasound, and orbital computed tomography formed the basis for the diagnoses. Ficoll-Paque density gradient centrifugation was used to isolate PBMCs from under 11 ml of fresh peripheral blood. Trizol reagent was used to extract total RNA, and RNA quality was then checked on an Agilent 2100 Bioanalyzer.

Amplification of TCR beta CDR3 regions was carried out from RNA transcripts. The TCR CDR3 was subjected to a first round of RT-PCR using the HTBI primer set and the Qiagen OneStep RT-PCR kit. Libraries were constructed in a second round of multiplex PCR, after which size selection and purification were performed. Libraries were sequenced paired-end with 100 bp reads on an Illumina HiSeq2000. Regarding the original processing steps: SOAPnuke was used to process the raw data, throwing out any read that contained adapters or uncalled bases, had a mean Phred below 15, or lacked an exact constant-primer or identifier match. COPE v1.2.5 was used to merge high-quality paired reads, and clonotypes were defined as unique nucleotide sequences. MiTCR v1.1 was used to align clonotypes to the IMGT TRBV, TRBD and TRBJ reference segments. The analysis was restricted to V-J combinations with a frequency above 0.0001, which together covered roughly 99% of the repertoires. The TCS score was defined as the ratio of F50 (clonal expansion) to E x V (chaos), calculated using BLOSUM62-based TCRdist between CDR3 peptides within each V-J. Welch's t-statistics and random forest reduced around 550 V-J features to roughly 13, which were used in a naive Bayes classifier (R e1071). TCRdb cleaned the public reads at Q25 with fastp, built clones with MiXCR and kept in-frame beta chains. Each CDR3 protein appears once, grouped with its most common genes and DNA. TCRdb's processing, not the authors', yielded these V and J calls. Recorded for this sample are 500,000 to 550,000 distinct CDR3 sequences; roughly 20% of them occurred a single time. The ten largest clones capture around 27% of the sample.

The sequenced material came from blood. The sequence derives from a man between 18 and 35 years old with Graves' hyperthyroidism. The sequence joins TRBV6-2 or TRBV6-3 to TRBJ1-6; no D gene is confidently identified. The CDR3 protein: CASTRPYHSPLHF. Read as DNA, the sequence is TGTGCCAGCACCCGGCCCTATCATTCACCCCTCCACTTT.